This entry lists 29 T cell receptor beta chains sequenced from one sample in a study of cytomegalovirus exposure and HLA in healthy donors. A multiplex PCR was run with 60 Vbeta primers and 13 Jbeta primers. Sequencing was performed with immunoSEQ multiplex PCR; in TCRdb, only in-frame clones are kept and a portion is missing. Among 180,000 or so clones, under 85% were seen once, and the ten largest hold under 3%. Sequenced: PBMCs. The receptors derive from a human donor in good health.

This chain uses TRBV4-1 with TRBJ2-7, with D uncertain. Germline V gives CDR1 MGHRA, CDR2 YSYEKL. V lost 1 base and J 6 bases, leaving 7 bases between the germline ends. CDR3 length: 12 amino acids. The CDR3 sequence is CASSQVLSEQYF. The CDR3 coding sequence is TGCGCCAGCAGCCAAGTTTTGAGCGAGCAGTACTTC.

The chain carries TRBV2 and TRBJ1-3; D unclear. Germline-derived CDR1 and CDR2 are SNHLY and FYNNEI. The CDR3 length is 14 residues. V was clipped by 5 bases and J by 9 bases, with 17 bases between them. In DNA, the CDR3 is TGTGCCAGCAGTCGGACGACCCTAAGCGGCACCATATATTTT. It is translated as CASSRTTLSGTIYF.

The CDR3 DNA sequence: TGTGCCAGCAGTTGGTGGGAGCAGTACTTC. Residues: CASSWWEQYF. The gene calls are TRBV27 and TRBJ2-5; a weak D match, TRBD2 (5 bases). The CDR3 sequence is 10 residues long. Trimming took off 4 bases at V and 11 bases at J, with 8 bases between the two ends. Germline loops: CDR1 MNHEY, CDR2 SMNVEV (reference sequence).

This clone was detected only a few times. The chain links TRBV2 to TRBJ2-1; 8 bases are a match to TRBD2. Germline assignment: CDR1 SNHLY and CDR2 FYNNEI. The CDR3 consists of 12 residues. Trimming took 6 bases from V and 9 from J; bases not matched to a gene: 4. DNA of the CDR3: TGTGCCAGCAGGCCGACTAGCGCTGAGCAGTTCTTC. This encodes CASRPTSAEQFF.

This chain uses TRBV4-3 with TRBJ2-1; 10 bases agree with TRBD2. The CDR3 runs to 15 residues. Germline CDR1 and CDR2: LGHNA and YSLEER. Trimming at V came to 4 bases and at J to 4 bases, leaving 4 bases not matched to a gene. The CDR3 reads CASSLGLASYNEQFF. For the CDR3, the DNA is TGCGCCAGCAGCCTGGGACTAGCGTCGTACAATGAGCAGTTCTTC.

This clone was seen a handful of times. The chain links TRBV30 to TRBJ2-5; D remains unclear. The CDR3 consists of 14 residues. Trimming left V 3 bases short and J 2 bases short, with 13 bases between. The V gene's germline CDR1 is GTSNPN and CDR2 SVGIG (reference sequence). This CDR3 is CAWSSGSQQETQYF. CDR3 in DNA: TGTGCCTGGAGCTCCGGGTCTCAACAAGAGACCCAGTACTTC.

This sequence joins TRBV27 and TRBJ1-5, with a tentative D call TRBD1 (6 bases). The length of the CDR3 is 15 residues. CDR1 is MNHEY and CDR2 is SMNVEV in the germline V gene (reference sequence). Trimming took 8 bases from V and 2 from J, leaving 16 bases between them. The CDR3, as DNA: TGTGCCAGCCGACACGGGGGGCACGGCAATCAGCCCCAGCATTTT. Translated, it gives CASRHGGHGNQPQHF.

This clone was counted only a few times. The chain is built from TRBV5-6 and TRBJ2-5, with 12 bases aligning to TRBD1. Per the germline V gene, CDR1 is SGHDT and CDR2 is YYEEEE. The CDR3 extends over 16 amino acids. The V segment lost 3 bases and the J segment 1 base; nucleotides outside the gene matches: 4. CDR3 protein: CASSYGTGGFQETQYF. The CDR3 bases are TGTGCCAGCAGCTATGGGACAGGGGGCTTCCAAGAGACCCAGTACTTC.

The J gene is TRBJ1-1, the V gene TRBV12-5; possible D gene TRBD1, 6 bases. Per the germline V gene, CDR1 is LGHNT and CDR2 is FRNRAP. This CDR3 region has 15 residues. V lost 2 bases to trimming and J lost 4 bases, with 14 bases between them. The chain's CDR3 is CASGLRGGQGTEAFF. CDR3 in DNA: TGTGCTAGTGGTTTGCGCGGGGGGCAAGGCACTGAAGCTTTCTTT.

V usage is TRBV7-2 and J usage is TRBJ1-2; possibly TRBD1 for D (6 bases). Germline CDR1 SGHTA, CDR2 FQGNSA. CDR3 length equals 14 residues. V lost 5 bases to trimming and J lost 8 bases, with 18 bases between them. The CDR3 is CASSPQGLPGGYTF. DNA of the CDR3: TGTGCCAGCAGCCCACAGGGACTACCCGGGGGCTACACCTTC.

This clone was observed a few times. V usage is TRBV15 and J usage is TRBJ1-3, with 7 nucleotides matching TRBD1. Per the germline V gene, CDR1 is LNHNV and CDR2 is YYDKDF (reference sequence). CDR3 length: 18 residues. Trimming cost V 0 bases and J 1 base; bases outside gene matches: 9. In DNA, the CDR3 is TGTGCCACCAGCAGAGATCCCTCACAGGGGAGGTCTGGAAACACCATATATTTT. Its translation is CATSRDPSQGRSGNTIYF.

Here the CDR3 DNA reads TGTGCCAGCAGCTTAGTAGCGCGGACAGTTTATAGCAATCAGCCCCAGCATTTT. Protein: CASSLVARTVYSNQPQHF. This chain joins TRBV7-8 and TRBJ1-5; a possible D gene is TRBD1 (6 bases). The CDR3 covers 18 residues. V lost 1 base to trimming and J lost 0 bases, with 16 bases between them. CDR1 is SGHVS and CDR2 is FQNEAQ in the germline V gene.

The rearrangement joins TRBV19 to TRBJ1-1, with a possible D match to TRBD1 (5 bases). The CDR3 is 15 residues long. Germline V gives CDR1 LNHDA, CDR2 SQIVND (reference sequence). Trimming removed 4 bases from V and 4 bases from J, with 16 bases in between. This CDR3 reads CASSKLQGSGTEAFF. The CDR3 region has the DNA TGTGCCAGTAGTAAACTCCAGGGTAGCGGCACTGAAGCTTTCTTT.

This clone was recorded a few times. The DNA for the CDR3 is TGTGCCAGCAGCCTTAAACCGGGACAATGGGATGCTTTCTTT. It codes for CASSLKPGQWDAFF. This chain links TRBV7-2 with TRBJ1-1, with D possibly matching TRBD1 (6 bases). CDR1 is SGHTA, CDR2 FQGNSA, per germline. The CDR3 is made up of 14 amino acids. V lost 5 bases, J lost 11 bases, and 21 bases lay in between.

The chain carries TRBV4-1 and TRBJ1-2; 7 nucleotides line up with TRBD1. V was pared by 0 bases and J by 0 bases, with 7 bases of the junction left unmatched. CDR3 length equals 17 residues. Looked up from germline, CDR1 is MGHRA and CDR2 is YSYEKL. The CDR3: CASSQDRGPPTNYGYTF. CDR3 nucleotides: TGCGCCAGCAGCCAAGATAGGGGGCCCCCGACTAACTATGGCTACACCTTC.

The chain joins TRBV30 to TRBJ2-1; possible D gene TRBD2, 6 bases. The germline V and J ends were trimmed by 0 bases and 5 bases, with 17 bases remaining between them. Germline lookup yields CDR1 GTSNPN and CDR2 SVGIG (reference sequence). The CDR3 covers 16 residues. The CDR3 DNA follows: TGTGCCTGGAGTGTTTCAGGACGCGGGACCGACAATGAGCAGTTCTTC. It encodes CAWSVSGRGTDNEQFF.

This sequence joins TRBV29-1 and TRBJ2-1; 7 bases align to TRBD1. In germline, CDR1 is SQVTM, CDR2 ANQGSEA. The CDR3 totals 13 residues. J gave up 2 bases and V 5 bases, and 3 bases lay outside the gene matches. Here the CDR3 reads CSVQGDTYNEQFF. The CDR3 DNA reads as TGCAGCGTTCAGGGGGATACCTACAATGAGCAGTTCTTC.

The V gene is TRBV10-3, the J gene TRBJ2-7, with 8 bases matching TRBD2. Germline CDR1 reads ENHRY; CDR2 reads SYGVKD. The CDR3 length is 15 residues. V lost 2 bases, J lost 2 bases, and 5 bases stayed unmatched. The CDR3 bases are TGTGCCATCAGTGAGGGAGCGGGGGCCCCCTACGAGCAGTACTTC. This encodes CAISEGAGAPYEQYF.

V and J are TRBV29-1 and TRBJ1-2; D is unclear. V was clipped by 5 bases and J by 2 bases, with 12 bases between them. Per the germline V gene, CDR1 is SQVTM and CDR2 is ANQGSEA. The CDR3 length is 13 residues. CDR3 residues: CSVQQHLNYGYTF. In DNA form, the CDR3 reads TGCAGCGTTCAACAGCATCTAAACTATGGCTACACCTTC.

The V call is TRBV18, the J call TRBJ1-2; D perhaps matches TRBD1 (5 bases). Germline assignment: CDR1 KGHSH and CDR2 LQKENI. Trimming took off 4 bases at V and 4 bases at J, with 13 bases between the two ends. The CDR3 totals 14 residues. The CDR3, as DNA: TGTGCCAGCTCACAGGGGAATCTCGTCTATGGCTACACCTTC. Its translation: CASSQGNLVYGYTF.

V and J are TRBV9 and TRBJ2-5; perhaps TRBD2 as D (7 bases). The CDR3 contains 16 residues. Germline V gene data show CDR1 as SGDLS and CDR2 as YYNGEE. The germline V and J ends were trimmed by 0 bases and 5 bases, with 17 bases remaining between them. In DNA, the CDR3 is TGTGCCAGCAGCGTAGGGGGGGGCGTAGCCCAGGAGACCCAGTACTTC. Translation: CASSVGGGVAQETQYF.

The V and J genes are TRBV30 and TRBJ1-2; tentatively, D is TRBD1 (5 bases). V lost 2 bases to trimming and J lost 7 bases, with 8 bases between them. The CDR3 spans 11 residues. Per germline, CDR1 GTSNPN and CDR2 SVGIG (reference sequence). DNA of the CDR3: TGTGCCTGGAGTTCTCAGGGTGGCTACACCTTC. This gives the protein CAWSSQGGYTF.

The chain combines TRBV6-5 with TRBJ1-1; D is unresolved. Looked up from germline, CDR1 is MNHEY and CDR2 is SVGAGI. The CDR3 extends over 11 amino acids. The V end lost 6 bases, the J end lost 7 bases, and 9 bases lay between the germline ends. CDR3 sequence reads: CASRNLYEAFF. CDR3 nucleotide sequence: TGTGCCAGCAGAAACCTATATGAAGCTTTCTTT.

Note on this clone: This specimen includes other DNA sequences encoding the same CDR3. V is TRBV10-3 and J is TRBJ2-1, with TRBD2 matching 11 bases. J lost 6 bases, V lost 3 bases, and 1 base had no gene match. The CDR3 has 14 residues. Germline loops: CDR1 ENHRY, CDR2 SYGVKD. The CDR3: CAISDSGGVNEQFF. The CDR3 DNA sequence: TGTGCCATCAGTGATAGCGGGGGGGTCAATGAGCAGTTCTTC.

J is TRBJ1-2 and V is TRBV19; 8 nucleotides align to TRBD1. Per germline, CDR1 LNHDA and CDR2 SQIVND (reference sequence). The CDR3 has 13 amino acids. Trimming removed 8 bases from V and 4 bases from J; junction bases left unmatched: 6. The CDR3 nucleotides read TGTGCCAGTTCGACAGGGGTCAGCTATGGCTACACCTTC. Its translation: CASSTGVSYGYTF.

The table lists this clone with a count of one. The V gene is TRBV6-6, the J gene TRBJ2-2; 10 positions agree with TRBD2. CDR3 size: 16 residues. Trimming at V came to 2 bases and at J to 4 bases, leaving 4 bases not matched to a gene. In germline, CDR1 is MNHNY, CDR2 SVGAGI (reference sequence). CDR3 sequence: CASSYDSGGGTGELFF. CDR3 bases: TGTGCCAGCAGTTACGACAGCGGGGGGGGCACCGGGGAGCTGTTTTTT.

The rearrangement uses TRBV15 and TRBJ2-5; the D gene is possibly TRBD1 (6 bases). Trimming shortened V by 5 bases and J by 2 bases, and 9 bases separated the two germline ends. CDR1 and CDR2 from the germline V gene are LNHNV and YYDKDF (reference sequence). The CDR3 has 13 amino acids. CDR3 residues: CATSRTVQETQYF. The DNA for the CDR3 is TGTGCCACCAGCCGGACAGTTCAAGAGACCCAGTACTTC.

The genes are TRBV6-6 and TRBJ2-1; a weak D match, TRBD1 (5 bases). CDR3 size: 13 residues. Trimming removed 0 bases from V and 11 bases from J, with 11 bases in between. CDR1 is MNHNY, CDR2 SVGAGI, per germline (reference sequence). The chain's CDR3 is CASSYSVQGKQFF. The CDR3 coding sequence is TGTGCCAGCAGTTACTCGGTGCAGGGTAAGCAGTTCTTC.

The J gene is TRBJ1-4, the V gene TRBV6-5, with D perhaps TRBD1 (6 bases). CDR3 length: 14 residues. Trimming stripped 6 bases from V and 4 bases from J, with 12 bases between. Germline V gene lookup returns CDR1 MNHEY and CDR2 SVGAGI. The CDR3 DNA is TGTGCCAGCAGAGGGGGGGGAAATAATGAAAAACTGTTTTTT. It is translated as CASRGGGNNEKLFF.